The 6 T cell receptor beta chains listed next were all sequenced from one sample in a study of blood T cell repertoires in COVID-19. Sequenced by immunoSEQ multiplex PCR; TCRdb stores in-frame clones only, minus some. The table lists around 160,000 clones, roughly 93% of them singletons. Sequencing input: peripheral blood. The receptors were gathered from a young man with acute or convalescent COVID-19.

The rearrangement joins TRBV19 to TRBJ1-3; D gene ambiguous. There are 17 residues in the CDR3. CDR1 is LNHDA and CDR2 is SQIVND in the germline V gene (reference sequence). V lost 2 bases, J lost 0 bases, and 14 bases lay in between. Here the CDR3 DNA reads TGTGCCAGTAGTATAATGGGGAGTCTTACCTCTGGAAACACCATATATTTT. Its protein is CASSIMGSLTSGNTIYF.

This chain connects TRBV24-1 to TRBJ1-2; D is perhaps TRBD1 (5 bases). V was cut by 4 bases and J by 7 bases, with 12 bases left in between. The germline V gene encodes CDR1 KGHDR and CDR2 SFDVKD. The CDR3 loop spans 13 amino acids. The CDR3 region is CATSDQGSGGYTF. The DNA for the CDR3 is TGTGCCACCAGTGACCAGGGTAGTGGTGGCTACACCTTC.

The gene calls are TRBV4-1 and TRBJ2-7; a possible D gene is TRBD1 (8 bases). This CDR3 region has 16 residues. V was clipped by 0 bases and J by 3 bases, with 15 bases between them. Germline-derived CDR1 and CDR2 are MGHRA and YSYEKL. This chain's CDR3 is CASSQEAGQVFYEQYF. The CDR3 DNA reads TGCGCCAGCAGCCAAGAAGCGGGACAGGTGTTCTACGAGCAGTACTTC.

The chain recombines TRBV9 with TRBJ1-1, with a possible D match to TRBD1 (5 bases). The CDR3 runs to 15 residues. CDR1 is SGDLS and CDR2 is YYNGEE in the germline V gene. Trimming left V 0 bases short and J 0 bases short, with 9 bases between. In nucleotides, the CDR3 is TGTGCCAGCAGCGTAGACGGCAGGGTGAACACTGAAGCTTTCTTT. It yields the protein CASSVDGRVNTEAFF. The variable domain in full, with the rest retrieved from reference TRBV9 and TRBJ1-1, is DSGVTQTPKHLITATGQRVTLRCSPRSGDLSVYWYQQSLDQGLQFLIQYYNGEERAKGNILERFSAQQFPDLHSELNLSSLELGDSALYFCASSVDGRVNTEAFFGQGTRLTVV.

This chain joins TRBV9 and TRBJ2-2; D may be TRBD1 (5 bases). The V end lost 4 bases, the J end lost 2 bases, and 18 bases lay between the germline ends. Looked up from germline, CDR1 is SGDLS and CDR2 is YYNGEE. The CDR3 consists of 17 residues. The CDR3 DNA is TGTGCCAGCAGCCCCACCATCAGGACACTTAACACCGGGGAGCTGTTTTTT. Translation gives CASSPTIRTLNTGELFF.

This clone was counted once. The chain joins TRBV9 to TRBJ1-5, with a tentative D call TRBD1 (5 bases). This CDR3 is 18 amino acids long. The ends were cut back, 0 bases at V and 0 bases at J, with 16 bases in the middle. Germline values: CDR1 SGDLS, CDR2 YYNGEE. The CDR3 region is CASSVEEWRQLSNQPQHF. CDR3 DNA: TGTGCCAGCAGCGTAGAGGAATGGAGACAGCTTAGCAATCAGCCCCAGCATTTT.